This entry describes one T cell receptor beta chain. Compared with germline, one end of the junction differs, possibly owing to a read error. The CDR3 sequence is 12 residues long. CDR1 is DFQATT and CDR2 is SNEGSKA in the germline V gene (reference sequence). These data belong to a study of patients with pleural tuberculosis. TCRdb independently ran MiXCR on the reads; one entry per CDR3 protein. The repertoire has around 50,000 distinct CDR3 sequences, approximately 7.9% of them found once; the top ten carry 16%. This TCR was recovered from a human donor with pleural tuberculosis. The genes are TRBV20-1 and TRBJ2-5; D not certain. CDR3 amino acids: CSARSRQEAQYF. The CDR3 nucleotides are TGCAGTGCTAGATCAAGACAAGAGGCCCAGTACTTC.